These 4 T cell receptor beta chains came from one sample sequenced in a study of blood T cell repertoires in COVID-19 (TCRdb year 2020). The library was obtained by the immunoSEQ multiplex PCR assay. TCRdb obtained this table from immuneACCESS and retained in-frame rearrangements with V and J assigned. These tables miss some clones; where compared with another copy, unresolved V genes account for less than half of the shortfall, and the remainder is unexplained. The sample table contains approximately 410,000 clones; only one count was recorded for 86% of them. 1.4% of the sample lies in the top ten. Sequencing input: peripheral blood. These receptors all come from a woman between 25 and 40 years old with active or convalescent COVID-19.

This clone was seen only once. The genes are TRBV6-6 and TRBJ2-3, with TRBD2 matching 14 bases. Germline loops: CDR1 MNHNY, CDR2 SVGAGI (reference sequence). Trimming at V came to 5 bases and at J to 4 bases, leaving 8 bases not matched to a gene. The CDR3 is made up of 17 amino acids. CDR3 amino acids: CASSRLAGGPLADTQYF. The CDR3, as DNA: TGTGCCAGCAGTCGACTAGCGGGAGGGCCCCTCGCAGATACGCAGTATTTT.

The table lists this clone with a count of one. The genes are TRBV18 and TRBJ2-1; 11 bases align to TRBD2. CDR1 and CDR2 (germline): KGHSH, LQKENI. CDR3 length: 17 residues. V shed 0 bases and J 6 bases; nucleotides not matched to a gene: 7. Here the CDR3 reads CASSPPGSLAGANEQFF. CDR3 nucleotide sequence: TGTGCCAGCTCACCACCTGGTTCACTAGCGGGGGCCAATGAGCAGTTCTTC.

This sequence joins TRBV7-9 and TRBJ1-1; D gene ambiguous. CDR3 size: 19 residues. V lost 0 bases and J 1 base, leaving 21 bases between the germline ends. The germline gives CDR1 SEHNR, CDR2 FQNEAQ (reference sequence). The CDR3 protein is CASSLAAWAGSIRNTEAFF. In DNA form, the CDR3 reads TGTGCCAGCAGCTTAGCCGCGTGGGCTGGGTCCATAAGGAACACTGAAGCTTTCTTT. The full variable domain, its missing parts supplied by reference TRBV7-9 and TRBJ1-1, is DTGVSQNPRHKITKRGQNVTFRCDPISEHNRLYWYRQTLGQGPEFLTYFQNEAQLEKSRLLSDRFSAERPKGSFSTLEIQRTEQGDSAMYLCASSLAAWAGSIRNTEAFFGQGTRLTVV.

This chain connects TRBV29-1 to TRBJ2-7; 9 nucleotides agree with TRBD2. Germline V lookup: CDR1 SQVTM, CDR2 ANQGSEA. J was trimmed by 0 bases and V by 6 bases; bases with no gene match: 12. The CDR3 consists of 16 residues. CDR3 sequence (DNA): TGCAGCGTGAGGGGACTAGCTAGGGACCACTCCTACGAGCAGTACTTC. Translation gives CSVRGLARDHSYEQYF.